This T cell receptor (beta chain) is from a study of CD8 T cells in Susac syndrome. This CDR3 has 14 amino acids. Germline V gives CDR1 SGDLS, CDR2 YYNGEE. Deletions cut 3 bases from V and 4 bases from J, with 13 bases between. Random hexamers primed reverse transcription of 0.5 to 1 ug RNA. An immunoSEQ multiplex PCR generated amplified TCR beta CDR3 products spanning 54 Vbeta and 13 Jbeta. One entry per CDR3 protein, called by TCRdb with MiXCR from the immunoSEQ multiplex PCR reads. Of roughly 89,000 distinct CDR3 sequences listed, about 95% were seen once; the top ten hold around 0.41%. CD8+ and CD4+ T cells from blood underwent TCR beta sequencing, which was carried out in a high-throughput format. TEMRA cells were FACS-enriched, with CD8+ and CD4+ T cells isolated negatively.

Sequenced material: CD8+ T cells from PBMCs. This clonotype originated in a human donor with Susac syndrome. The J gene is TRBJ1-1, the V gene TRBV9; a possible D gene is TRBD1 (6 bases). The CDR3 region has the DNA TGTGCCAGCAGCGCGGGAGACAGGCCCACTGAAGCTTTCTTT. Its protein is CASSAGDRPTEAFF.